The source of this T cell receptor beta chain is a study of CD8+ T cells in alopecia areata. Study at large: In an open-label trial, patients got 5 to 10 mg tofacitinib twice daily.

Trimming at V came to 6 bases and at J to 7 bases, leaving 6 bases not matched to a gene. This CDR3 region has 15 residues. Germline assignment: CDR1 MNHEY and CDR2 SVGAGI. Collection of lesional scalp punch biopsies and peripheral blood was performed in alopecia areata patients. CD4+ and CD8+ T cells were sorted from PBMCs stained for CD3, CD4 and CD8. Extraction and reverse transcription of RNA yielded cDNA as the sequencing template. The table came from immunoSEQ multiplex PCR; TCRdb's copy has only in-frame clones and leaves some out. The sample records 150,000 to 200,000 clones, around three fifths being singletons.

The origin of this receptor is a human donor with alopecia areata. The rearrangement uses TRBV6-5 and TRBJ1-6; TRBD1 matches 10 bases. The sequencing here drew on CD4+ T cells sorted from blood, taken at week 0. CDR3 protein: CASSLTGGKNSPLHF. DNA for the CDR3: TGTGCCAGCAGCCTGACAGGGGGCAAAAATTCACCCCTCCACTTT.